This T cell receptor (beta chain) comes out of a study of T cell repertoires in cytomegalovirus infection. Study observations and caveats: People with CMV and the relevant HLA were identified by cumulative public TCR beta family frequency.

Germline CDR1 is MNHEY and CDR2 is SVGEGT. CDR3 length: 15 amino acids. V was trimmed by 7 bases and J by 4 bases, leaving 17 bases between them. TCRdb analysed the reads with MiXCR anew, one entry per CDR3 protein. Of fewer than 550,000 distinct CDR3 sequences listed, approximately 10% are singletons. This clonotype was detected ten times or more. The antigen is unknown. The V gene is TRBV6-2 or TRBV6-3, the J gene TRBJ1-5; D may be TRBD1 (6 bases). The sequenced sample was PBMCs. The origin of this receptor is a human donor in good health (CMV status not recorded). Some clones in this sample may be carry-over from other donors' samples. CDR3 in amino acids: CASINRGAINQPQHF. As DNA, the CDR3 is TGTGCCAGCATCAATCGGGGGGCAATAAATCAGCCCCAGCATTTT.